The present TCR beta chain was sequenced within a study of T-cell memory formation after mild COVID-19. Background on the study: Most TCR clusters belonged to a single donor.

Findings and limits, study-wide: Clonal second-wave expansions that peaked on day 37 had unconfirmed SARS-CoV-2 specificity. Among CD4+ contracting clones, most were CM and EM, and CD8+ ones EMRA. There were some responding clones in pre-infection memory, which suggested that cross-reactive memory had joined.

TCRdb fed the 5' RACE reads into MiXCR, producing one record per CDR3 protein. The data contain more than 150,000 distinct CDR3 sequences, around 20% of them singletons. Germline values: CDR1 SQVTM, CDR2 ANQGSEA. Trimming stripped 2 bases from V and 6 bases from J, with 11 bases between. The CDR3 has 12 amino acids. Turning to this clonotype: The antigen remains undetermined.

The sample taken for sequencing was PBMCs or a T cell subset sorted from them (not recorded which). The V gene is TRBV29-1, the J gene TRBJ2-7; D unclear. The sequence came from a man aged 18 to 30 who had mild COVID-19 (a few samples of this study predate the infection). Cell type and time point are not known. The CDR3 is CSVETFSTEQYF. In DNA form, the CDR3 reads TGCAGCGTTGAAACTTTTTCCACCGAGCAGTACTTC.